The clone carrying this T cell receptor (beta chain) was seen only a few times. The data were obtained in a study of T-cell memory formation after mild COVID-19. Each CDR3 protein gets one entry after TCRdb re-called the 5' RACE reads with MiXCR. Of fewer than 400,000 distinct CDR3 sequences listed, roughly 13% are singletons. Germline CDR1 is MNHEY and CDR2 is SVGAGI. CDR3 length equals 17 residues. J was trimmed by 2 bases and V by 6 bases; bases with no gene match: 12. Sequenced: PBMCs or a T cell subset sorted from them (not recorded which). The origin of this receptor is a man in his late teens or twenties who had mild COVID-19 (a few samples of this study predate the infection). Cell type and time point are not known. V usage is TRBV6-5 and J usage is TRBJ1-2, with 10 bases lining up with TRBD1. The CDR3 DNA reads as TGTGCCAGCAGCTTTTGGACAGGGGGGTCCCTAAACTATGGCTACACCTTC. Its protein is CASSFWTGGSLNYGYTF.